Sequencing of this T cell receptor (beta chain) was carried out in a study of blood T cell repertoires in COVID-19. As for the study in general: Specimens from acute and convalescent COVID-19 originated in the United States, Italy and Spain.

A note on this clone: An end of the junction differs from the germline gene, which may be a read error.

Original analysis: Amplification of reference gene primers provided the estimated nucleated cell counts. TCRdb keeps only in-frame clones here, not all; method: immunoSEQ multiplex PCR. V, J and clone size are taken as reported in that table, and D and trimming were inferred from the DNA itself. The repertoire holds 180,000 or so clones, around 80% seen once, with approximately 11% in the top ten. The V gene's germline CDR1 is LNHNV and CDR2 YYDKDF (reference sequence). The length of the CDR3 is 14 residues. Enrolled through a virtual design, the participants were between roughly 18 and 90 years of age and came from 24 US areas.

The source of this sequence is a man aged 50 to 59 who had recovered from COVID-19. V is TRBV15 and J is TRBJ1-2; a possible D gene is TRBD1 (6 bases). The source material was PBMCs or T cells enriched from blood (not recorded which). This CDR3 is CATSGEGGTYGYTF. The CDR3 DNA follows: TGTGCCACCAGCGGAGAAGGGGGTACCTATGGCTACACCTTC.